The 5 T cell receptor beta chains reported below all come from one sample, sequenced in a study of PD-L1 blockade in urothelial cancer. Measured with immunoSEQ multiplex PCR; TCRdb has only the in-frame clones, and not every one. This table has some 52,000 clones, about 72% appearing once. Sequencing was performed on PBMCs, taken around atezolizumab (anti-PD-L1) treatment. Receptor source: a man aged 65 to 85 with urothelial cancer.

The rearrangement joins TRBV7-2 to TRBJ2-1; 11 bases fit TRBD2. CDR1 is SGHTA and CDR2 is FQGNSA in the germline V gene. The V gene end was trimmed by 5 bases and the J gene end by 9 bases; junction bases not matched to a gene: 9. CDR3 length equals 15 residues. The CDR3 reads CASSPQYGTSGEQFF. The CDR3 nucleotides read TGTGCCAGCAGCCCCCAATATGGGACTAGCGGTGAGCAGTTCTTC.

V usage is TRBV28 and J usage is TRBJ1-2, with 7 bases matching TRBD1. The CDR3 has 14 amino acids. J was trimmed by 5 bases and V by 3 bases; bases with no gene match: 6. Germline CDR1 reads MDHEN; CDR2 reads SYDVKM. CDR3 in DNA: TGTGCCAGCAGTTTTGGTCAGGGGGTGTATGGCTACACCTTC. As protein: CASSFGQGVYGYTF.

J is TRBJ1-1 and V is TRBV19, with 9 positions matching TRBD1. With 9 bases clipped from V and 0 bases from J, the junction kept 8 bases outside the gene matches. Germline CDR1 reads LNHDA; CDR2 reads SQIVND (reference sequence). The CDR3 runs 15 residues. The CDR3 loop is CASQNRGPMNTEAFF. The CDR3 bases are TGTGCCAGCCAAAACAGGGGGCCGATGAACACTGAAGCTTTCTTT.

The genes are TRBV7-9 and TRBJ1-1; 8 positions agree with TRBD1. The CDR3 contains 14 residues. The trim removed 6 bases at V and 0 bases at J, leaving 3 bases unmatched. In germline, CDR1 is SEHNR, CDR2 FQNEAQ (reference sequence). Here the CDR3 reads CASSSDRVNTEAFF. DNA of the CDR3: TGTGCCAGCAGTTCGGACAGGGTGAACACTGAAGCTTTCTTT.

The chain employs TRBV6-4 and TRBJ1-2; the match to TRBD1 covers 9 bases. Trimming at V came to 7 bases and at J to 3 bases, leaving 12 bases not matched to a gene. The V gene's germline CDR1 is MRHNA and CDR2 SNTAGT. CDR3 length equals 16 residues. CDR3 in DNA: TGTGCCAGCACCTCGGACAGGGGTGGGGTGTACTATGGCTACACCTTC. Protein sequence: CASTSDRGGVYYGYTF.